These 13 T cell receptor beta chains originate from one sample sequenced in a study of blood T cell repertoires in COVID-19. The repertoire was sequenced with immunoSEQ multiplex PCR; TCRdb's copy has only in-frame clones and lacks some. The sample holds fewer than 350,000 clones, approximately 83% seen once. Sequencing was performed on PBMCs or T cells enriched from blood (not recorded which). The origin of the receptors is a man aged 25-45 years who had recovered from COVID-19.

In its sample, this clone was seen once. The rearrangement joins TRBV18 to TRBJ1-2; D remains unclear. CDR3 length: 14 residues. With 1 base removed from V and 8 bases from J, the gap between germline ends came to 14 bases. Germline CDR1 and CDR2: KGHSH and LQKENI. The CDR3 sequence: CASSPRKGPGGYTF. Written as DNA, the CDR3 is TGTGCCAGCTCACCACGTAAAGGGCCGGGGGGCTACACCTTC.

The CDR3, as DNA: TGTGCCAGCAGCATAGCGGGGGGACGTGGAACCGGGGAGCTGTTTTTT. This codes for CASSIAGGRGTGELFF. The chain is built from TRBV5-4 and TRBJ2-2, with TRBD2 matching over 10 bases. This CDR3 spans 16 amino acids. V was clipped by 4 bases and J by 5 bases; unmatched bases: 8. Looked up from germline, CDR1 is SGHNT and CDR2 is YYREEE (reference sequence).

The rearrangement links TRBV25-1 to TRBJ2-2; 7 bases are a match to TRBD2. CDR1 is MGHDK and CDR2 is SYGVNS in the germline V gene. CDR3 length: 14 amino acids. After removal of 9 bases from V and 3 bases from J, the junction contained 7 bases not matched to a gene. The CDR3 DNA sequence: TGTGCCAGTGGCGGGGGACGAGACACCGGGGAGCTGTTTTTT. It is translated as CASGGGRDTGELFF.

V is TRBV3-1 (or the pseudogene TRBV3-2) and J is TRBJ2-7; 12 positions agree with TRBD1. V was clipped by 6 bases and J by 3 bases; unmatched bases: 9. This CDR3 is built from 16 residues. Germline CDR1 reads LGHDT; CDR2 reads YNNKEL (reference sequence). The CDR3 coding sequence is TGTGCCAGCAGAAAGGGGACAGGGGGCTTTTTCTACGAGCAGTACTTC. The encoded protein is CASRKGTGGFFYEQYF.

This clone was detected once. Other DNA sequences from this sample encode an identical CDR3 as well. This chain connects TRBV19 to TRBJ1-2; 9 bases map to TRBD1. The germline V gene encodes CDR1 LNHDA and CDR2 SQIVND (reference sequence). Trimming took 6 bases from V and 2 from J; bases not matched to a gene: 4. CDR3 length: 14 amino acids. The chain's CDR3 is CASRRQGGNYGYTF. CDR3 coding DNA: TGTGCCAGTAGGCGACAGGGGGGGAACTATGGCTACACCTTC.

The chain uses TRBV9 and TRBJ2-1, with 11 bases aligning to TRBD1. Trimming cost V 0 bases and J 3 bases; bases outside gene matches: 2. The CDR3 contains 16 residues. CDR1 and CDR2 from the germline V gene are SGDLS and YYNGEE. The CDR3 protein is CASSVAGTGGYNEQFF. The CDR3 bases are TGTGCCAGCAGCGTAGCCGGGACAGGGGGCTACAATGAGCAGTTCTTC. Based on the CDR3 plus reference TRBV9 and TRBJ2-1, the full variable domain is DSGVTQTPKHLITATGQRVTLRCSPRSGDLSVYWYQQSLDQGLQFLIQYYNGEERAKGNILERFSAQQFPDLHSELNLSSLELGDSALYFCASSVAGTGGYNEQFFGPGTRLTVL.

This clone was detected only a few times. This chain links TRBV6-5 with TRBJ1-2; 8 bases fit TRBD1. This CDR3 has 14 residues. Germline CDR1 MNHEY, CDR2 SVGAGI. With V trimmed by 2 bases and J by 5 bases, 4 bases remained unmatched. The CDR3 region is CASSYRGQGYGYTF. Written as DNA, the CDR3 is TGTGCCAGCAGTTACCGCGGACAGGGTTATGGCTACACCTTC.

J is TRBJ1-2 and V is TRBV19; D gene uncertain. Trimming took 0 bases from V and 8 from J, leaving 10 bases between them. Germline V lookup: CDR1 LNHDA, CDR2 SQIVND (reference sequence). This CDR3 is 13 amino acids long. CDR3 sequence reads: CASSIDGRRGYTF. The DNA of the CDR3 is TGTGCCAGTAGTATAGATGGGCGCCGCGGCTACACCTTC.

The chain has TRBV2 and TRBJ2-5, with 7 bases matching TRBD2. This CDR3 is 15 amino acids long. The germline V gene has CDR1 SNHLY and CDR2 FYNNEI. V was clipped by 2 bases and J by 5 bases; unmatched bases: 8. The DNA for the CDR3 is TGTGCCAGCAGTGAATGGGCGGGGGTGGCCGAGACCCAGTACTTC. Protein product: CASSEWAGVAETQYF.

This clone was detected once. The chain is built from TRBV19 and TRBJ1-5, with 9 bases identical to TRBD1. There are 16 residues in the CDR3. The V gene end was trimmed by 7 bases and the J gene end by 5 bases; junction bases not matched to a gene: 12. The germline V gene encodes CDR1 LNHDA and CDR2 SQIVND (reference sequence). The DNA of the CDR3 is TGTGCCAGTACTACCTTTGTAACAGGGGGCGATCAGCCCCAGCATTTT. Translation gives CASTTFVTGGDQPQHF.

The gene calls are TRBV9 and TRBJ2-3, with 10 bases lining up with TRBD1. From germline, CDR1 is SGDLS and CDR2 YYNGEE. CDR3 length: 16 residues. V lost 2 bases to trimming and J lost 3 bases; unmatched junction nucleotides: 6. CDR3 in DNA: TGTGCCAGCAGCGTCGGGACAGGGGTTCCGACAGATACGCAGTATTTT. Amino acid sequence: CASSVGTGVPTDTQYF.

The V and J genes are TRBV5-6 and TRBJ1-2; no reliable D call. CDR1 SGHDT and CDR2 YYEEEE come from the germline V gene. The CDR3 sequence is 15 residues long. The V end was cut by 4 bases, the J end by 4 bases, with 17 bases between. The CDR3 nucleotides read TGTGCCAGCAGCCGAGCAGCCCGGACTCCCTATGGCTACACCTTC. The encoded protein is CASSRAARTPYGYTF.

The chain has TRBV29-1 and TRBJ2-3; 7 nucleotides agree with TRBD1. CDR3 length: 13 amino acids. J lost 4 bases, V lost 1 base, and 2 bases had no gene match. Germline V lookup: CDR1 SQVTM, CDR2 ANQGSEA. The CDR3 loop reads CSVEGQGPDTQYF. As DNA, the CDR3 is TGCAGCGTTGAAGGACAGGGACCAGATACGCAGTATTTT.